This T cell receptor (beta chain) came from a study of T cell repertoires in cytomegalovirus infection. Study background: Indicated by public TCR beta signatures were CMV infection and matching HLA type.

The sample holds a few counts of this clonotype. The antigen is undetermined. The CDR3 length is 14 residues. V dropped 4 bases and J dropped 1 base, with 10 bases sitting between them. Germline CDR1 reads SNHLY; CDR2 reads FYNNEI. Notes on the study in general: People with CMV and the relevant HLA were identified by cumulative public TCR beta family frequency. There were HLA-C-restricted CMV-specific TCR beta clonotypes dominating the ex vivo response.

TCRdb re-called the reads with MiXCR, one entry per CDR3 protein. The profile shows 300,000 to 400,000 distinct CDR3 sequences, less than 20% of them singletons. This TCR derives from a human donor in good health (CMV status not recorded). Some clones in this sample may be carry-over from other donors' samples. The chain carries TRBV2 and TRBJ1-1; D is possibly TRBD1 (5 bases). Sequenced: PBMCs. CDR3 coding DNA: TGTGCCAGCAGTGGAGATGGGGGGAACACTGAAGCTTTCTTT. It is translated as CASSGDGGNTEAFF. The full variable domain, with the rest looked up from reference TRBV2 and TRBJ1-1, is EPEVTQTPSHQVTQMGQEVILRCVPISNHLYFYWYRQILGQKVEFLVSFYNNEISEKSEIFDDQFSVERPDGSNFTLKIRSTKLEDSAMYFCASSGDGGNTEAFFGQGTRLTVV.